A single sample gave rise to the 21 T cell receptor beta chains below, sequenced in a study of molecular identifiers for immune sequencing clone quantification. MiXCR, applied by TCRdb to the PCR reads, yields one record per CDR3 protein. This sample yields 400,000 to 600,000 distinct CDR3 sequences, of which 20% to 25% are seen a single time; 0.7% to 0.95% belongs to the top ten. The sequenced sample consisted of naive CD8+ T cells from blood, with Jurkat cell RNA spiked in. Subset given: FACS-sorted CD8+CD4-CCR7+CD45RA+ naive T cells. These receptors all stem from a human donor in good health. Some libraries in this study had Jurkat cell RNA spiked in.

This clonotype was observed at least ten times. This chain connects TRBV28 to TRBJ2-3; perhaps TRBD2 as D (6 bases). Germline loops: CDR1 MDHEN, CDR2 SYDVKM. V was pared by 4 bases and J by 4 bases, with 12 bases between. This CDR3 has 14 amino acids. The CDR3 spells CASSSTGVSDTQYF. The DNA of the CDR3 is TGTGCCAGCAGTTCTACGGGAGTGTCAGATACGCAGTATTTT.

The chain uses TRBV30 and TRBJ2-5, with TRBD2 matching over 11 bases. The ends lost 2 bases at V and 0 bases at J; junction bases unmatched: 8. Per germline, CDR1 GTSNPN and CDR2 SVGIG (reference sequence). The CDR3 extends over 17 amino acids. CDR3 sequence (DNA): TGTGCCTGGAGTCACGAAACGGGACTAGCGGACCAAGAGACCCAGTACTTC. Its protein is CAWSHETGLADQETQYF.

There are many counts of this clonotype. The gene calls are TRBV20-1 and TRBJ1-6; 8 bases align to TRBD1. The CDR3 totals 16 residues. The germline V gene encodes CDR1 DFQATT and CDR2 SNEGSKA (reference sequence). Trimming at V came to 0 bases and at J to 10 bases, leaving 11 bases not matched to a gene. CDR3 amino acids: CSARESEDRVLSPLHF. CDR3 coding DNA: TGCAGTGCTAGAGAGTCGGAGGACAGGGTTCTCTCACCCCTCCACTTT.

The DNA of the CDR3 is TGCAGTGCTCCCCACAGGGGAGAAAACACTGAAGCTTTCTTT. Translation gives CSAPHRGENTEAFF. The chain carries TRBV20-1 and TRBJ1-1; 7 nucleotides match TRBD1. The germline gives CDR1 DFQATT, CDR2 SNEGSKA (reference sequence). The ends lost 5 bases at V and 2 bases at J; junction bases unmatched: 8. The length of the CDR3 is 14 residues.

Worth noting for this clonotype: Being one base from a much bigger clone, this may be a read error. This chain links TRBV20-1 with TRBJ2-1; 8 bases are shared with TRBD2. CDR1 is DFQATT, CDR2 SNEGSKA, per germline (reference sequence). V lost 0 bases, J lost 7 bases, and 8 bases stayed unmatched. This CDR3 has 15 amino acids. CDR3 in amino acids: CSARDILAVRNEQFF. The CDR3 DNA reads as TGCAGTGCTAGAGATATACTAGCGGTGCGGAATGAGCAGTTCTTC.

This clonotype was seen only a few times. The rearrangement joins TRBV20-1 to TRBJ2-7, with D hard to call. The germline V gene encodes CDR1 DFQATT and CDR2 SNEGSKA (reference sequence). The CDR3 totals 13 residues. Trimming cost V 5 bases and J 0 bases, with 11 bases left between them. The CDR3 protein is CSAPRTASYEQYF. Here the CDR3 DNA reads TGCAGTGCTCCCCGGACGGCCTCCTACGAGCAGTACTTC.

V gene TRBV6-6 combines with J gene TRBJ2-1, with a tentative D call TRBD1 (6 bases). V lost 7 bases to trimming and J lost 8 bases, with 9 bases between them. Germline V CDR1 and CDR2: MNHNY, SVGAGI (reference sequence). The CDR3 covers 11 residues. The CDR3 nucleotides read TGTGCCAGCACCAGGGGTCATGAGCAGTTCTTC. It encodes CASTRGHEQFF.

On this clonotype: This is likely a read error, given that the CDR3 carries no conserved phenylalanine or tryptophan at its end. The DNA is omitted, as the CDR3 cannot be located on it reliably, and the CDR3 follows TCRdb's listing. The chain uses TRBV5-6 and TRBJ2-4; the listed D gene, TRBD2, was not tested against the DNA. The CDR3 comprises 16 residues, both ends counted. The germline CDR1 and CDR2 sequences are SGHDT and YYEEEE. The CDR3 sequence is CASSLDRELAKNIQCL.

The chain uses TRBV6-6 and TRBJ2-1; 11 bases agree with TRBD2. This CDR3 comprises 13 residues. The germline CDR1 and CDR2 sequences are MNHNY and SVGAGI (reference sequence). J gave up 8 bases and V 5 bases, and 2 bases lay outside the gene matches. As DNA, the CDR3 is TGTGCCAGCAGTACTAGCGGGAGCGATGAGCAGTTCTTC. Its translation is CASSTSGSDEQFF.

This clonotype has only one observation. A much bigger clone sits one base away, suggesting this may be a read error. The genes are TRBV28 and TRBJ2-3, with 10 bases fitting TRBD2. The CDR3 consists of 17 residues. CDR1 is MDHEN and CDR2 is SYDVKM in the germline V gene. CDR3 region: CAGSLFPGLAKADTQYF. CDR3 nucleotides: TGTGCCGGCAGTTTATTCCCGGGACTAGCGAAAGCAGATACGCAGTATTTT.

This clonotype was detected many times. This sequence joins TRBV20-1 and TRBJ1-1; D is unclear. From germline, CDR1 is DFQATT and CDR2 SNEGSKA (reference sequence). This CDR3 spans 12 amino acids. V was pared by 0 bases and J by 4 bases, with 6 bases between. CDR3: CSARDQGTEAFF. The CDR3 DNA reads TGCAGTGCTAGAGATCAAGGCACTGAAGCTTTCTTT.

The rearrangement uses TRBV2 and TRBJ1-1; D gene uncertain. The CDR3 contains 14 residues. Germline assignment: CDR1 SNHLY and CDR2 FYNNEI. Trimming removed 8 bases from V and 5 bases from J, with 18 bases in between. DNA for the CDR3: TGTGCCAGCGCGATCTCGCCAACCGGAACTGAAGCTTTCTTT. It encodes CASAISPTGTEAFF.

As to this clonotype: Relative to the germline gene, one junction end is altered; a read error may explain this. The V and J genes are TRBV20-1 and TRBJ2-3; TRBD2 matches at 10 bases. The CDR3 runs 20 residues. The V gene's germline CDR1 is DFQATT and CDR2 SNEGSKA (reference sequence). CDR3 bases: TGCAGTGCTACTAAAGAAAACGGACTAGCGGAGGTGACTAGCACAGATGCGCAGTATTTT. This gives the protein CSATKENGLAEVTSTDAQYF.

This clonotype has ten or more counts. The chain recombines TRBV7-2 with TRBJ2-3; D may be TRBD2 (6 bases). Germline CDR1 reads SGHTA; CDR2 reads FQGNSA. V lost 5 bases, J lost 6 bases, and 24 bases lay in between. The CDR3 totals 17 residues. The CDR3 sequence: CASSHIGSGLGGDTQYF. DNA for the CDR3: TGTGCCAGCAGCCATATCGGGAGCGGACTTGGAGGGGATACGCAGTATTTT.

This clonotype was seen a handful of times. V usage is TRBV28 and J usage is TRBJ2-7, with D perhaps TRBD1 or TRBD2 (6 bases each). Trimming stripped 6 bases from V and 5 bases from J, with 14 bases between. CDR3 length equals 13 residues. Germline V gene lookup returns CDR1 MDHEN and CDR2 SYDVKM. The CDR3 DNA sequence: TGTGCCAGCAGGCCCCGGGGGCATCACGAGCAGTACTTC. Its translation: CASRPRGHHEQYF.

This clonotype was seen just once. This chain links TRBV5-1 with TRBJ1-1; D may be TRBD1 (5 bases). V lost 3 bases, J lost 0 bases, and 15 bases lay in between. This CDR3 is 16 amino acids long. Looked up from germline, CDR1 is SGHRS and CDR2 is YFSETQ. CDR3 in amino acids: CASSSRDGGMNTEAFF. The CDR3 DNA sequence: TGCGCCAGCAGCTCCCGGGACGGCGGAATGAACACTGAAGCTTTCTTT.

J is TRBJ1-5 and V is TRBV2; a weak D match, TRBD1 (5 bases). V lost 4 bases and J 2 bases, leaving 12 bases between the germline ends. In germline, CDR1 is SNHLY, CDR2 FYNNEI. The CDR3 contains 15 residues. The CDR3 nucleotides are TGTGCCAGCAGTGTTTGGGACCGCGGCAATCAGCCCCAGCATTTT. Translated: CASSVWDRGNQPQHF.

This clonotype was picked up a small number of times. J is TRBJ1-4 and V is TRBV7-6, with D perhaps matching TRBD1 (5 bases). Trimming left V 4 bases short and J 4 bases short, with 7 bases between. The CDR3 runs 13 residues. The germline gives CDR1 SGHVS, CDR2 FNYEAQ. DNA of the CDR3: TGTGCCAGCAGCTATGGGGGTAATGAAAAACTGTTTTTT. Protein product: CASSYGGNEKLFF.

In its sample, this clonotype was seen many times. For the CDR3, the DNA is TGTGCCAGCAGTTACGCGGGGGGGGGGAATCAGCCCCAGCATTTT. The encoded protein is CASSYAGGGNQPQHF. The chain links TRBV6-5 to TRBJ1-5, with D perhaps TRBD1 (5 bases). Per germline, CDR1 MNHEY and CDR2 SVGAGI. V lost 2 bases to trimming and J lost 4 bases, with 12 bases between them. There are 15 residues in the CDR3.

This clonotype has at least ten counts. This sequence joins TRBV6-2 or TRBV6-3 and TRBJ1-1; TRBD1 might be the D (5 bases). The CDR3 contains 13 residues. V lost 4 bases, J lost 2 bases, and 8 bases lay in between. Germline values: CDR1 MNHEY, CDR2 SVGEGT. The CDR3 reads CASSSGLNTEAFF. The CDR3 bases are TGTGCCAGCAGTTCGGGGCTTAACACTGAAGCTTTCTTT.

This clonotype was counted only a few times. This chain joins TRBV11-2 and TRBJ1-1, with D unclear. The CDR3 contains 11 residues. Germline loops: CDR1 SGHAT, CDR2 FQNNGV. Trimming shortened V by 5 bases and J by 11 bases, and 12 bases separated the two germline ends. The CDR3 coding sequence is TGTGCCAGCAGCCTACTTAATCTGGCTTTCTTT. Amino acids: CASSLLNLAFF.